The sequence of this TCR beta chain was determined in a study of cytomegalovirus exposure and HLA in healthy donors. Study findings and constraints: The study put about 180 TCR beta chains on its list as cytomegalovirus-associated.

The V end lost 7 bases, the J end lost 9 bases, and 10 bases lay between the germline ends. There are 12 residues in the CDR3. Per germline, CDR1 MNHNS and CDR2 SASEGT. Both 60 Vbeta primers and 13 Jbeta primers went into the PCR. The method was immunoSEQ multiplex PCR; TCRdb's version includes in-frame clones alone and lacks a portion of them. The sample holds roughly 150,000 clones, approximately 80% seen once. Concerning this clone: The antigen remains undetermined.

This TCR was sampled from a woman aged 40-49 years in good health and CMV-seronegative. The rearrangement joins TRBV6-1 to TRBJ1-6, with D hard to call. Sequencing input: PBMCs. This CDR3 is CASIGSGSPLHF. The CDR3 DNA follows: TGTGCCAGCATCGGAAGCGGTTCACCCCTCCACTTT.